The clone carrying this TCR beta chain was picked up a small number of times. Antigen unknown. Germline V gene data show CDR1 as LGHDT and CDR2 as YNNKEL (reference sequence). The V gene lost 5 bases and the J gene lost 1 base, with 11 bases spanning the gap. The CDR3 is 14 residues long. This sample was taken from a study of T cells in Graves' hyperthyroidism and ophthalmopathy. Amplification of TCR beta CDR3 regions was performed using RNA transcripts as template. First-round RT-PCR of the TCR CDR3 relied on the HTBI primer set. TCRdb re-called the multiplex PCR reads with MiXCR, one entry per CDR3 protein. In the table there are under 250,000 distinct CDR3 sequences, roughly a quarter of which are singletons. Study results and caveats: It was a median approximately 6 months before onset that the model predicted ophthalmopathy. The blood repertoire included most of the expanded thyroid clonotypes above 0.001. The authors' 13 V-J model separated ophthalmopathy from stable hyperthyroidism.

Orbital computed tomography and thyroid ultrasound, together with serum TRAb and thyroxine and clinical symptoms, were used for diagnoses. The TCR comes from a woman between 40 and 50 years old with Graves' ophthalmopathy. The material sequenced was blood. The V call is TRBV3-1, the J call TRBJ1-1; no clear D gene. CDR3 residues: CASSSTVTNTEAFF. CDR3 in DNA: TGTGCCAGCAGCTCTACAGTGACGAACACTGAAGCTTTCTTT.